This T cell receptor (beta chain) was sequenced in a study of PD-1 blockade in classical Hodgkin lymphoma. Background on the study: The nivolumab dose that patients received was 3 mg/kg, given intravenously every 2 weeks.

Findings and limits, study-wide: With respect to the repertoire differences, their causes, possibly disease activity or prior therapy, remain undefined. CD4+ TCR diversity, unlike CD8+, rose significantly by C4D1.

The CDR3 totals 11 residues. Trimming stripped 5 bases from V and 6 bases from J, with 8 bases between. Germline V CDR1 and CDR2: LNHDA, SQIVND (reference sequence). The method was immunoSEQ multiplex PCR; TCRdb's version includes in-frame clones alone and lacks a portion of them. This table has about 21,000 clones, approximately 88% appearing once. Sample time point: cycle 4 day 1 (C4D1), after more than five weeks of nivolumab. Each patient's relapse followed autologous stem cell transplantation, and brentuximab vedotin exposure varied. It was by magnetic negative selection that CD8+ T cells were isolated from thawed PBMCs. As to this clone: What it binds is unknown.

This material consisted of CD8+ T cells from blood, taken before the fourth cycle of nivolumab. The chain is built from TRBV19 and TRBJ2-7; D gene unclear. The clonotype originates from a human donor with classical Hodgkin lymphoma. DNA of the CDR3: TGTGCCAGTAGTTTTGGGGTCGAGCAGTACTTC. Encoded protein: CASSFGVEQYF.